The text below deals with one TCR beta chain. The sample is drawn from a study of cytomegalovirus exposure and HLA in healthy donors. Germline V lookup: CDR1 LNHDA, CDR2 SQIVND (reference sequence). The CDR3 is 17 amino acids. Deletions cut 4 bases from V and 0 bases from J, with 15 bases between. Vbeta (60) and Jbeta (13) primers were used in the PCR. Measured with immunoSEQ multiplex PCR; TCRdb has only the in-frame clones, and not every one. The sample lists around 100,000 clones; around three quarters were seen once. Sample: PBMCs. V gene TRBV19 combines with J gene TRBJ2-2; no clear D. The TCR was taken from a man between 50 and 59 years old in good health and CMV-seropositive. The CDR3 is CASSTPTRPPNTGELFF. The CDR3 nucleotides are TGTGCCAGTAGTACCCCGACTCGCCCACCGAACACCGGGGAGCTGTTTTTT.